What follows describes a single T cell receptor beta chain. Its antigen remains unknown. The source of the sample is a study of blood T cells in healthy people across ages. V shed 3 bases and J shed 4 bases, with 12 bases lying between them. Germline loops: CDR1 MDHEN, CDR2 SYDVKM. The CDR3 length is 15 residues. A second roughly 6 to 11 cycle PCR used barcoded and J-beta primers. TCRdb fed the 5' RACE reads into MiXCR, producing one record per CDR3 protein. The sample records 780,000 or so distinct CDR3 sequences, 25% being singletons. Study-level results: The fall in TCR beta diversity per million T cells was roughly linear with age.

The same specimen was also included in a second study, on T cells of mothers and their children. From that second work: The sample comes from several healthy Caucasian donors: mothers and children. Mothers yielded over 8 million CDR3 reads, children around 3.3 million each.

The chain combines TRBV28 with TRBJ1-4; D is perhaps TRBD1 (5 bases). The clonotype comes from a boy younger than 18 in good health. Material for sequencing was blood. In nucleotides, the CDR3 is TGTGCCAGCAGTTTTGGGGGACGGTATAATGAAAAACTGTTTTTT. Protein: CASSFGGRYNEKLFF.